This TCR beta chain came from a study of blood T cell repertoires in COVID-19. Assay: immunoSEQ multiplex PCR; the TCRdb copy retains only in-frame clones and omits some. The sample has some 140,000 clones, roughly 89% seen once. CDR3 length: 15 amino acids. V was cut by 6 bases and J by 6 bases, with 17 bases left in between. Germline CDR1 LNHDA, CDR2 SQIVND (reference sequence). The V and J genes are TRBV19 and TRBJ1-4; weak D call: TRBD1 (6 bases). The receptor comes from a middle-aged man with acute or convalescent COVID-19. Sequences were obtained from peripheral blood. The CDR3 sequence: CASRDRLKDDEKLFF. CDR3 DNA sequence: TGTGCCAGTAGAGACAGGCTGAAGGATGATGAAAAACTGTTTTTT.